The rows below give T cell receptor beta chains drawn from one sample of a study of monozygotic twins with inflammatory bowel disease. TCRdb derives one entry per CDR3 protein from the 5' RACE reads, leaving out DNA. This sample contains tens of thousands of distinct CDR3 sequences. Sequencing was carried out using blood. The receptors were sampled from a human donor with ulcerative colitis or Crohn's disease, or a healthy co-twin of an affected twin (not recorded which). CDR3s include the opening cysteine and the closing phenylalanine or tryptophan. A clone size is listed for some rows: how often the clone was seen (once, few, many), or a class if it is expanded.

V	size	J	CDR3
TRBV3-1	.	TRBJ1-2	CASSQDLYRDRQYTYGYTF
TRBV7-2	.	TRBJ2-5	CASSSSRGFAETQYF
TRBV20-1	.	TRBJ2-3	CSARLTSGSSTDTQYF
TRBV10-3	.	TRBJ2-5	CAISESGDRQETQYF
TRBV28	.	TRBJ1-2	CASSSGGYGYTF
TRBV10-1	.	TRBJ2-3	CASSEPKGPTDTQYF
TRBV20-1	.	TRBJ2-4	CSARDGMDIQYF
TRBV9	.	TRBJ2-5	CASSRGQGGAETQYF
TRBV20-1	.	TRBJ2-3	CSASPIAYTDTQYF
TRBV7-2	.	TRBJ2-2	CASSKTEGTGELFF
TRBV5-4	.	TRBJ2-3	CASSTRDRGTDTQYF
TRBV15	.	TRBJ2-1	CATSRPETTHEQFF
TRBV11-2	.	TRBJ2-3	CASSLDYRTQYF
TRBV7-3	.	TRBJ1-2	CASGDSPVYSTF
TRBV12-3/TRBV12-4	.	TRBJ1-1	CASRMTGARNTEAFF
TRBV20-1	.	TRBJ2-1	CSARAKRQGVANEQFF
TRBV7-2	.	TRBJ2-5	CASSSGFSGGETQYF
TRBV10-3	.	TRBJ1-1	CASKMGTTEAFF
TRBV7-9	.	TRBJ1-4	CASSLARADVNEKLFF
TRBV18	.	TRBJ1-6	CASSQTAGSYNSPLHF
TRBV6-1	.	TRBJ1-2	CASSPLGSATVAFYGYTF
TRBV7-2	.	TRBJ1-1	CASSLGGHKNTEAFF
TRBV20-1	.	TRBJ2-5	CSATGRGETQYF
TRBV7-9	.	TRBJ1-4	CASSAAGTNEKLFF
TRBV6-5	.	TRBJ1-1	CASSYESTGNTEAFF
TRBV6-6	.	TRBJ1-5	CASRSDSSNQPQHF
TRBV11-2	.	TRBJ2-1	CASSLTGRGPYNEQFF
TRBV29-1	.	TRBJ1-6	CSVAVQEDSPLHF
TRBV29-1	.	TRBJ2-5	CSVVTPQETQYF
TRBV2	.	TRBJ2-3	CASSAPLAGDTQYF
TRBV6-1	.	TRBJ2-3	CASSRRQGAPGTDTQYF
TRBV3-1	.	TRBJ2-3	CASSEPGNTQYF
TRBV7-2	.	TRBJ2-3	CASSLVRSTRTDTQYF
TRBV11-3	.	TRBJ1-1	CASSSGGTTEAFF
TRBV7-2	.	TRBJ1-1	CASSLAGTGGRNTEAFF
TRBV15	medium-sized	TRBJ2-3	CATSRVGGTDTQYF
TRBV7-4	.	TRBJ1-1	CASSQGQGASEAFF
TRBV5-6	.	TRBJ1-1	CASSLDRGLNTEAFF